These 20 T cell receptor beta chains came from one sample sequenced in a study of PD-L1 blockade in urothelial cancer (dated by TCRdb to 2016 to 2017). Library creation used the immunoSEQ multiplex PCR assay. What TCRdb holds here is the immuneACCESS table cut down to in-frame rearrangements. Part of the clones is not present; checked against another copy, under half of the missing clones reflect an unresolved V gene, and the others are unexplained. Here the sample has under 50,000 clones; around 88% occur a single time. 24% of the sample lies in the top ten. The time point label for this specimen denotes: peripheral blood 6 weeks after treatment start. Sample: PBMCs, taken around atezolizumab (anti-PD-L1) treatment. The source of these receptors is a man in his fifties or sixties with urothelial cancer.

The chain is built from TRBV30 and TRBJ1-5; unclear D gene. The CDR3 is 14 residues long. In germline, CDR1 is GTSNPN, CDR2 SVGIG (reference sequence). Trimming took 1 base from V and 3 from J, leaving 10 bases between them. The CDR3 DNA follows: TGTGCCTGGAGTGCCTCGAACATCAATCAGCCCCAGCATTTT. Encoded protein: CAWSASNINQPQHF. The variable domain in full, with the rest retrieved from reference TRBV30 and TRBJ1-5, is SQTIHQWPATLVQPVGSPLSLECTVEGTSNPNLYWYRQAAGRGLQLLFYSVGIGQISSEVPQNLSASRPQDRQFILSSKKLLLSDSGFYLCAWSASNINQPQHFGDGTRLSIL.

The chain employs TRBV9 and TRBJ1-4; D is perhaps TRBD1 (5 bases). This CDR3 is built from 17 residues. CDR1 is SGDLS, CDR2 YYNGEE, per germline. The V end lost 4 bases, the J end lost 0 bases, and 16 bases lay between the germline ends. The chain's CDR3 is CASSPRGTGATNEKLFF. DNA of the CDR3: TGTGCCAGCAGCCCTAGAGGGACGGGAGCAACTAATGAAAAACTGTTTTTT.

V gene TRBV12-5 combines with J gene TRBJ2-1, with TRBD2 identical over 7 bases. The germline CDR1 and CDR2 sequences are LGHNT and FRNRAP. The CDR3 has 13 amino acids. The junction had 6 bases not matched to a gene; V was cut back by 7 bases and J by 6 bases. The CDR3 protein is CASAPSGINEQFF. CDR3 nucleotide sequence: TGTGCTAGTGCCCCGAGCGGGATCAATGAGCAGTTCTTC.

This rearrangement joins TRBV18 to TRBJ1-4; D remains ambiguous. This CDR3 region has 12 residues. The V end lost 0 bases, the J end lost 7 bases, and 3 bases lay between the germline ends. CDR1 is KGHSH and CDR2 is LQKENI in the germline V gene. CDR3 DNA sequence: TGTGCCAGCTCACCACCGAGTGAAAAACTGTTTTTT. Its translation: CASSPPSEKLFF.

This chain joins TRBV6-1 and TRBJ2-7, with D tentatively TRBD2 (5 bases). The CDR3 runs to 14 residues. Deletions cut 4 bases from V and 3 bases from J, with 13 bases between. Germline CDR1 and CDR2: MNHNS and SASEGT. The CDR3 loop reads CASSALTIIYEQYF. In DNA form, the CDR3 reads TGTGCCAGCAGTGCGCTGACTATCATCTACGAGCAGTACTTC.

This chain joins TRBV7-9 and TRBJ2-3; maybe TRBD2 (5 bases). The CDR3 is 14 residues long. CDR1 SEHNR and CDR2 FQNEAQ come from the germline V gene (reference sequence). V was shortened by 5 bases and J by 6 bases, with 15 bases between the two germline ends. The CDR3 loop is CASSPDSSGDTQYF. CDR3 nucleotides: TGTGCCAGCAGCCCGGACTCGAGTGGGGATACGCAGTATTTT.

The chain recombines TRBV19 with TRBJ1-1; D gene ambiguous. Germline V gene lookup returns CDR1 LNHDA and CDR2 SQIVND (reference sequence). The V and J ends lost 3 bases and 2 bases respectively, with 10 bases between them. This CDR3 spans 14 amino acids. The CDR3 nucleotides are TGTGCCAGTAGTATGACTGATTACAACACTGAAGCTTTCTTT. Translation: CASSMTDYNTEAFF.

This clone was seen once. The chain has TRBV4-1 and TRBJ1-1, with TRBD1 identical over 7 bases. This CDR3 spans 15 amino acids. Germline V CDR1 and CDR2: MGHRA, YSYEKL. Trimming took 3 bases from V and 10 from J; bases not matched to a gene: 14. In DNA, the CDR3 is TGCGCCAGCAGCCACGCGATACAGGGGAAAGGGAGAGCTTTCTTT. As protein: CASSHAIQGKGRAFF.

The gene calls are TRBV6-1 and TRBJ1-4; TRBD1 matches at 7 bases. CDR3 length: 13 amino acids. Germline V gives CDR1 MNHNS, CDR2 SASEGT. Unmatched junction bases numbered 5, after V lost 6 bases and J lost 7 bases. CDR3 residues: CASSAGQIEKLFF. The CDR3 coding sequence is TGTGCCAGCAGCGCGGGACAGATTGAAAAACTGTTTTTT.

This chain joins TRBV19 and TRBJ2-1, with D possibly TRBD2 on 5 matching bases. Trimming took off 8 bases at V and 0 bases at J, with 11 bases between the two ends. The CDR3 contains 14 residues. Germline V gene lookup returns CDR1 LNHDA and CDR2 SQIVND (reference sequence). CDR3 sequence (DNA): TGTGCCAGTGCGAGCGGTAGCTCCTACAATGAGCAGTTCTTC. It codes for CASASGSSYNEQFF.

The chain links TRBV30 to TRBJ1-4, with 8 bases matching TRBD1. Germline V gives CDR1 GTSNPN, CDR2 SVGIG (reference sequence). The CDR3 has 13 residues. V lost 4 bases, J lost 7 bases, and 5 bases stayed unmatched. The DNA of the CDR3 is TGTGCCTGGAATATAGACAGGGGTGAAAAACTGTTTTTT. Amino acids: CAWNIDRGEKLFF.

The DNA for the CDR3 is TGTGCCAGCAGCTTGGCCTATGGGCGCAGGGAAAATCAGCCCCAGCATTTT. It is translated as CASSLAYGRRENQPQHF. The V call is TRBV5-6, the J call TRBJ1-5, with D perhaps matching TRBD1 (5 bases). V lost 0 bases and J 4 bases, leaving 17 bases between the germline ends. Looked up from germline, CDR1 is SGHDT and CDR2 is YYEEEE. The length of the CDR3 is 17 residues.

CDR3 coding DNA: TGTGCCAGCAGTTCACTAGCGGCCTCCGGGGAGCTGTTTTTT. This sequence encodes CASSSLAASGELFF. The chain is built from TRBV7-9 and TRBJ2-2, with 8 bases identical to TRBD2. Trimming took 6 bases from V and 6 from J; bases not matched to a gene: 6. Germline-derived CDR1 and CDR2 are SEHNR and FQNEAQ (reference sequence). The CDR3 runs 14 residues. Together with reference TRBV7-9 and TRBJ2-2, the CDR3 gives the full variable domain: DTGVSQNPRHKITKRGQNVTFRCDPISEHNRLYWYRQTLGQGPEFLTYFQNEAQLEKSRLLSDRFSAERPKGSFSTLEIQRTEQGDSAMYLCASSSLAASGELFFGEGSRLTVL.

This chain joins TRBV4-1 and TRBJ1-3; tentative D call: TRBD1 (6 bases). V was clipped by 2 bases and J by 3 bases, with 20 bases between them. The CDR3 totals 18 residues. In germline, CDR1 is MGHRA, CDR2 YSYEKL. In DNA form, the CDR3 reads TGCGCCAGCAGCCAATTCCTACAGGGTAGTGCGGGTGGAAACACCATATATTTT. Amino acids: CASSQFLQGSAGGNTIYF.

J is TRBJ2-7 and V is TRBV7-9; D is possibly TRBD2 (6 bases). V lost 1 base and J lost 6, with 13 bases in between. The CDR3 sequence is 14 residues long. CDR1 is SEHNR, CDR2 FQNEAQ, per germline (reference sequence). In nucleotides, the CDR3 is TGTGCCAGCAGCTTAGGGGAGGCTGCTGTCGAGCAGTACTTC. Residues: CASSLGEAAVEQYF.

This chain links TRBV2 with TRBJ2-7; D is possibly TRBD2 (6 bases). V was shortened by 10 bases and J by 3 bases, with 16 bases between the two germline ends. The CDR3 spans 13 residues. Germline V gives CDR1 SNHLY, CDR2 FYNNEI. The CDR3 region is CAIRNPGGYEQYF. The CDR3 DNA follows: TGTGCCATCAGAAACCCCGGGGGCTACGAGCAGTACTTC.

The chain joins TRBV4-3 to TRBJ2-5; 7 bases fit TRBD2. V shed 0 bases and J 5 bases; nucleotides not matched to a gene: 3. The CDR3 contains 14 residues. Germline CDR1 and CDR2: LGHNA and YSLEER. CDR3 loop: CASSQDSGGETQYF. The CDR3 coding sequence is TGCGCCAGCAGCCAAGACTCCGGGGGGGAGACCCAGTACTTC.

The rearrangement uses TRBV30 and TRBJ1-2; D not resolved. The germline V gene has CDR1 GTSNPN and CDR2 SVGIG (reference sequence). V lost 4 bases, J lost 1 base, and 4 bases lay in between. The CDR3 contains 11 residues. CDR3 residues: CAWTFNYGYTF. The CDR3, as DNA: TGTGCCTGGACATTTAACTATGGCTACACCTTC.

Only one count was recorded for this clone. This sequence joins TRBV9 and TRBJ2-3; 12 nucleotides align to TRBD2. The CDR3 is 16 amino acids. CDR1 SGDLS and CDR2 YYNGEE come from the germline V gene. With V trimmed by 4 bases and J by 1 base, 4 bases remained unmatched. CDR3: CASSIRLAGGTDTQYF. The CDR3 bases are TGTGCCAGCAGCATAAGACTAGCGGGGGGCACAGATACGCAGTATTTT.

This clone was seen a few times. The chain recombines TRBV18 with TRBJ2-7; D is possibly TRBD2 (5 bases). With 3 bases removed from V and 4 bases from J, the gap between germline ends came to 16 bases. The CDR3 length is 15 residues. The germline gives CDR1 KGHSH, CDR2 LQKENI. CDR3 sequence (DNA): TGTGCCAGCTCACCCGGAGGACGGGATAGATACGAGCAGTACTTC. It encodes CASSPGGRDRYEQYF.